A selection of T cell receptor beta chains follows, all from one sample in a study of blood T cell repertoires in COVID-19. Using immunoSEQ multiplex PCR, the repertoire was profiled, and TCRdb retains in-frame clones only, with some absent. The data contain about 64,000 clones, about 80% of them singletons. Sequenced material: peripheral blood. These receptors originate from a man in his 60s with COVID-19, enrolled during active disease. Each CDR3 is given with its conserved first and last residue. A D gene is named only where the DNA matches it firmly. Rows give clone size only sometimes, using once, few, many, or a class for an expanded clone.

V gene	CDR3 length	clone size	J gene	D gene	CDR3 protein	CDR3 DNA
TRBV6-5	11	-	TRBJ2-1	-	CASIQGGMQFF	TGTGCCAGCATCCAAGGGGGTATGCAGTTCTTC
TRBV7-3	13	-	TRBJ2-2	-	CASSSQVTGELFF	TGTGCCAGCAGTTCTCAGGTCACCGGGGAGCTGTTTTTT
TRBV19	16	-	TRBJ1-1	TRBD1	CAREPPKGQGNTEAFF	TGTGCCAGGGAACCACCAAAGGGACAGGGGAACACTGAAGCTTTCTTT
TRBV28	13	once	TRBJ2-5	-	CASSVLGEETQYF	TGTGCCAGCAGTGTCCTGGGAGAAGAGACCCAGTACTTC
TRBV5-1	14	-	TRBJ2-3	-	CASSLAQRGDTQYF	TGCGCCAGCAGCTTGGCACAAAGGGGAGATACGCAGTATTTT
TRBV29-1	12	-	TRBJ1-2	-	CSVNPDGGGYTF	TGCAGCGTGAATCCCGACGGCGGAGGCTACACCTTC
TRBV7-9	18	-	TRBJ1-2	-	CASSSTQTGGAVNYGYTF	TGTGCCAGCAGCTCCACTCAGACAGGCGGCGCCGTCAACTATGGCTACACCTTC
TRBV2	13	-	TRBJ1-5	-	CASRGDSNQPQHF	TGTGCCAGCAGAGGAGACAGCAATCAGCCCCAGCATTTT
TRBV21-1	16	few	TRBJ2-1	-	CASTKNFRGTYNEQFF	TGTGCCAGCACCAAAAACTTCAGGGGCACCTACAATGAGCAGTTCTTC
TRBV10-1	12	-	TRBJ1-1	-	CASSFDRFEAFF	TGCGCCAGCAGTTTCGACAGGTTTGAAGCTTTCTTT
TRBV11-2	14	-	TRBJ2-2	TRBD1	CASSFRGFAGELFF	TGTGCCAGCAGCTTCAGGGGGTTCGCCGGGGAGCTGTTTTTT
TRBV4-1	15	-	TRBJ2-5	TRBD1	CASSRGQGPLETQYF	TGCGCCAGCAGCCGGGGACAGGGTCCGTTAGAGACCCAGTACTTC
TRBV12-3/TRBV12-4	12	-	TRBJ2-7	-	CASSLTSYEQYF	TGTGCCAGCAGTTTGACTTCCTACGAGCAGTACTTC
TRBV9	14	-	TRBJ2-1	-	CASSILLSPNEQFF	TGTGCCAGCAGCATCCTCCTGTCTCCCAATGAGCAGTTCTTC
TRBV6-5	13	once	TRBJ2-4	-	CASRGMGLSIQYF	TGTGCCAGCAGGGGTATGGGGCTTAGCATTCAGTACTTC
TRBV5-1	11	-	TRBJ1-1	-	CASRTGTEAFF	TGCGCCAGCAGGACAGGAACTGAAGCTTTCTTT
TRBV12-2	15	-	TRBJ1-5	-	CASRDSRLENQPQHF	TGTGCAAGCCGAGACAGCCGCCTTGAGAATCAGCCCCAGCATTTT
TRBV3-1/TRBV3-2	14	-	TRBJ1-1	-	CASSLRTANTEAFF	TGTGCCAGCAGCCTTCGGACAGCGAACACTGAAGCTTTCTTT
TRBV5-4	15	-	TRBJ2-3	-	CASSPPGSPTDTQYF	TGTGCCAGCAGCCCCCCAGGGTCCCCCACAGATACGCAGTATTTT
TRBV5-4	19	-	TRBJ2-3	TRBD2	CASSSPGGTSGGFTDTQYF	TGTGCCAGCAGCTCCCCAGGAGGGACTAGCGGGGGGTTCACAGATACGCAGTATTTT
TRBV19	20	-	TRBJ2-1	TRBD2	CASSRKPGLAGGTGVDEQFF	TGTGCCAGTAGCAGAAAACCGGGACTAGCGGGGGGCACGGGGGTGGATGAGCAGTTCTTC
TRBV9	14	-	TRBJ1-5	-	CASSVGGSNQPQHF	TGTGCCAGCAGCGTAGGAGGGAGCAATCAGCCCCAGCATTTT
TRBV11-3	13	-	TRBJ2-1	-	CASSSRDYNEQFF	TGTGCCAGCAGCTCCCGGGACTACAATGAGCAGTTCTTC
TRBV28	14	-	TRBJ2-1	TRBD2	CASSLTSGSPEQFF	TGTGCCAGCAGTTTAACTAGCGGGAGTCCTGAGCAGTTCTTC
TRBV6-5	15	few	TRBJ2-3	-	CASRNSGASTDTQYF	TGTGCCAGCAGGAATAGCGGCGCTAGCACAGATACGCAGTATTTT
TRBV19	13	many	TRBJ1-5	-	CASNLQGDQPQHF	TGTGCCAGTAACCTACAGGGAGACCAGCCCCAGCATTTT
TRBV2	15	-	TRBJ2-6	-	CASSGGLPGANVLTF	TGTGCCAGCAGCGGCGGACTGCCTGGGGCCAACGTCCTGACTTTC
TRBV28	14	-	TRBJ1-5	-	CASTIPGGSQPQHF	TGTGCCAGCACCATACCGGGGGGGAGCCAGCCCCAGCATTTT
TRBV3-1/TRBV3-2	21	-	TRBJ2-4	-	CASSQEGFGGGGRWAKNIQYF	TGTGCCAGCAGCCAAGAAGGGTTCGGGGGAGGAGGGAGATGGGCCAAAAACATTCAGTACTTC
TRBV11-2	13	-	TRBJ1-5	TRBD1	CASSPTGFQPQHF	TGTGCCAGCAGCCCGACAGGGTTCCAGCCCCAGCATTTT
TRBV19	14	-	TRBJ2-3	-	CASSILQSTDTQYF	TGTGCCAGTAGTATTCTGCAGAGCACAGATACGCAGTATTTT
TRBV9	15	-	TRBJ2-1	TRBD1	CASSVVGTAYNEQFF	TGTGCCAGCAGCGTAGTAGGGACAGCTTACAATGAGCAGTTCTTC
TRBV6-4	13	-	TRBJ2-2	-	CASTPDGAGELFF	TGTGCCAGCACCCCGGACGGGGCCGGGGAGCTGTTTTTT
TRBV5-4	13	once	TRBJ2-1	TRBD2	CASSWGLANEQFF	TGTGCCAGCAGCTGGGGACTAGCGAATGAGCAGTTCTTC